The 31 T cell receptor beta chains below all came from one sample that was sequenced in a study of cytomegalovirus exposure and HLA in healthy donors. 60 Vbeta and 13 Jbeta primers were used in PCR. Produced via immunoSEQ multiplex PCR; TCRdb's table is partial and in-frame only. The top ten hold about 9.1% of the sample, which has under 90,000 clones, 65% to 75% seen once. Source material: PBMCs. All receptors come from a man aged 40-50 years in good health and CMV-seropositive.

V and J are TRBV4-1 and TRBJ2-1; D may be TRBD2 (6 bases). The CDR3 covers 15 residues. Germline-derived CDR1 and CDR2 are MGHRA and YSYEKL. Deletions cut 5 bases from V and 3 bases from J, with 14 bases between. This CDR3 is CASSAGLGGYNEQFF. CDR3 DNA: TGCGCCAGCAGCGCCGGGCTGGGAGGCTACAATGAGCAGTTCTTC.

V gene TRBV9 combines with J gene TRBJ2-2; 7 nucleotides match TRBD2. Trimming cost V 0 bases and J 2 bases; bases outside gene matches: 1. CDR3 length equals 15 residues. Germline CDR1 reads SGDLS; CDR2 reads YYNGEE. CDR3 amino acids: CASSVAGGNTGELFF. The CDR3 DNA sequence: TGTGCCAGCAGCGTAGCGGGGGGAAACACCGGGGAGCTGTTTTTT.

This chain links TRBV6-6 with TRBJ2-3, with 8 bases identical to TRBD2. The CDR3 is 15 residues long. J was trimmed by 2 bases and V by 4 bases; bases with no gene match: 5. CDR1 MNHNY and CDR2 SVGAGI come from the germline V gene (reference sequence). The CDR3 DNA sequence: TGTGCCAGCAGTTTAACTAGCGGCCCCACAGATACGCAGTATTTT. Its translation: CASSLTSGPTDTQYF.

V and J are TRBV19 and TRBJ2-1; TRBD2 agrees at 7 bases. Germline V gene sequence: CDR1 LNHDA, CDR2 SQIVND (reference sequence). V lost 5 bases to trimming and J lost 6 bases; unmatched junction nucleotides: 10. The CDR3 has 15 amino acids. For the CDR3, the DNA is TGTGCCAGTAGTCCCGGACTAGGGATGAGCAATGAGCAGTTCTTC. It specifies CASSPGLGMSNEQFF.

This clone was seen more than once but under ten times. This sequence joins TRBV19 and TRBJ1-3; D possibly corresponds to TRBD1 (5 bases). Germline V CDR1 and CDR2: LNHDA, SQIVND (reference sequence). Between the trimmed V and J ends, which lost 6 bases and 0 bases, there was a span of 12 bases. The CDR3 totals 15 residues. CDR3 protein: CASSFRGLSGNTIYF. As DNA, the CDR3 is TGTGCCAGTAGCTTCCGGGGACTCTCTGGAAACACCATATATTTT. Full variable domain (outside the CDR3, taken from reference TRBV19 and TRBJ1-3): DGGITQSPKYLFRKEGQNVTLSCEQNLNHDAMYWYRQDPGQGLRLIYYSQIVNDFQKGDIAEGYSVSREKKESFPLTVTSAQKNPTAFYLCASSFRGLSGNTIYFGEGSWLTVV.

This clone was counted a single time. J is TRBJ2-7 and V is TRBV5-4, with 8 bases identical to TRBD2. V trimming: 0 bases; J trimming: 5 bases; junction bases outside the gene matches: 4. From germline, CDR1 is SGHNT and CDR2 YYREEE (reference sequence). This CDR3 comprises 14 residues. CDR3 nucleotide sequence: TGTGCCAGCAGCTTGGCGGGGGGGGTCAACGAGCAGTACTTC. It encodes CASSLAGGVNEQYF.

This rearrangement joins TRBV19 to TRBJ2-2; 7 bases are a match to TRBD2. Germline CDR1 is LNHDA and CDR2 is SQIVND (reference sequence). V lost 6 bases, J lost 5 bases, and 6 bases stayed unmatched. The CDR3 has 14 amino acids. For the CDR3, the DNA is TGTGCCAGTAGGACTGGGAGGGATACCGGGGAGCTGTTTTTT. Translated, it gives CASRTGRDTGELFF. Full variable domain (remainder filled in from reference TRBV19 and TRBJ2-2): DGGITQSPKYLFRKEGQNVTLSCEQNLNHDAMYWYRQDPGQGLRLIYYSQIVNDFQKGDIAEGYSVSREKKESFPLTVTSAQKNPTAFYLCASRTGRDTGELFFGEGSRLTVL.

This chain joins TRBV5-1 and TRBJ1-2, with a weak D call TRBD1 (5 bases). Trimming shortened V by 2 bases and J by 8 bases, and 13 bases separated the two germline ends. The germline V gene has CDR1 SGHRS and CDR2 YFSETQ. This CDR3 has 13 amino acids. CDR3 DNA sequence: TGCGCCAGCAGCTTAAGAGGCGGGGACGGCTACACCTTC. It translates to CASSLRGGDGYTF.

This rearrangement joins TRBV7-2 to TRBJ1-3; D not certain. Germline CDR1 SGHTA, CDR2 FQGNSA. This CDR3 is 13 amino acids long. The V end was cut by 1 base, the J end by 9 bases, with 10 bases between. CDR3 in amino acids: CASSLGRGGTIYF. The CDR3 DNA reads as TGTGCCAGCAGCTTAGGGCGTGGCGGCACCATATATTTT.

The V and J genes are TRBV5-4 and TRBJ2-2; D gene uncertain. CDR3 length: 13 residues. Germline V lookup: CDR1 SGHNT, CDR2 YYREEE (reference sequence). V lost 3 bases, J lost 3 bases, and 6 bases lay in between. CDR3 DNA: TGTGCCAGCAGCTCTGACTACACCGGGGAGCTGTTTTTT. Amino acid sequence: CASSSDYTGELFF.

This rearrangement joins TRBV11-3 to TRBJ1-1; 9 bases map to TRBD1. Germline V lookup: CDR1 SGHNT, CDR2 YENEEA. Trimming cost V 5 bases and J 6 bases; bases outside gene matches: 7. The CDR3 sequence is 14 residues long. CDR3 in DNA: TGTGCCAGCAGCGAGACAGGGGGGTTTGCTGAAGCTTTCTTT. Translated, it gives CASSETGGFAEAFF.

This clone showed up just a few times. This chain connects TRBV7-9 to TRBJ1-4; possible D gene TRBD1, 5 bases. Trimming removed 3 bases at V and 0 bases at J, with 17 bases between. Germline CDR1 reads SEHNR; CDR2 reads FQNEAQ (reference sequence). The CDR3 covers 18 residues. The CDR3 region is CASSFTGYRITTNEKLFF. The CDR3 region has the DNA TGTGCCAGCAGCTTCACAGGCTACAGGATTACAACTAATGAAAAACTGTTTTTT.

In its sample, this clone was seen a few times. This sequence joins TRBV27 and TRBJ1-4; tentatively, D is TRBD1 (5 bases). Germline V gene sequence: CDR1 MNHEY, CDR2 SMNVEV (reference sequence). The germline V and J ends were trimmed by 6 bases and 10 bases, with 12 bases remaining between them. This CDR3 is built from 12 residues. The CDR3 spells CASSQVGGKLFF. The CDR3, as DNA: TGTGCCAGCAGCCAGGTGGGGGGAAAACTGTTTTTT.

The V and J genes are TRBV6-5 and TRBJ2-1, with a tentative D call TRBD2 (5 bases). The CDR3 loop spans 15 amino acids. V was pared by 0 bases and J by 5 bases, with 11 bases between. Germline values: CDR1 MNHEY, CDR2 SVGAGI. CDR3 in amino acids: CASSYSPGFDNEQFF. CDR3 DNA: TGTGCCAGCAGTTACTCTCCGGGGTTCGACAATGAGCAGTTCTTC.

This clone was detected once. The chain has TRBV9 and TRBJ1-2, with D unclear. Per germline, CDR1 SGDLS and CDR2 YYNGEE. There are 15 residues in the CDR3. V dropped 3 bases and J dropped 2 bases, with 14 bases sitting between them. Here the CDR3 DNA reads TGTGCCAGCAGCGGGGCCTACGGCACAAACTATGGCTACACCTTC. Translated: CASSGAYGTNYGYTF.

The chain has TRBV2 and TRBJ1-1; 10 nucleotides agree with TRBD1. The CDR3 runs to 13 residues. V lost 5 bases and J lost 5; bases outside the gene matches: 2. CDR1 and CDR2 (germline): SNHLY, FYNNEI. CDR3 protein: CASSSDRGTEAFF. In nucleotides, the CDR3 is TGTGCCAGCAGTTCGGACAGGGGGACTGAAGCTTTCTTT. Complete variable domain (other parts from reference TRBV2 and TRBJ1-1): EPEVTQTPSHQVTQMGQEVILRCVPISNHLYFYWYRQILGQKVEFLVSFYNNEISEKSEIFDDQFSVERPDGSNFTLKIRSTKLEDSAMYFCASSSDRGTEAFFGQGTRLTVV.

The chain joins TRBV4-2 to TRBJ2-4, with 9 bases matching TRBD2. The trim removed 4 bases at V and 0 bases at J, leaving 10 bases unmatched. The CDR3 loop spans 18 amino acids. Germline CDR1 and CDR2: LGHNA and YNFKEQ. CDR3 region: CASSLPGAGGLAKNIQYF. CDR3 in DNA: TGTGCCAGCAGCCTCCCTGGGGCGGGAGGGCTAGCCAAAAACATTCAGTACTTC.

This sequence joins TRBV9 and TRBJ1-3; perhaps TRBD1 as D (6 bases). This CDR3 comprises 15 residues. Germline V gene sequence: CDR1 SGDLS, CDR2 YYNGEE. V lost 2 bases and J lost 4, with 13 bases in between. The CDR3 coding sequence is TGTGCCAGCAGCGTCCTGGACGGACAGGGAAACACCATATATTTT. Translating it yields CASSVLDGQGNTIYF.

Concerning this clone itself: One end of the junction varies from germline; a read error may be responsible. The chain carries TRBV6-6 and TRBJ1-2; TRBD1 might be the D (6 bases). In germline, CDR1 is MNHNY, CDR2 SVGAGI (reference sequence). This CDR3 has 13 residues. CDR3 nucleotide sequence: TGTGCCAGCAGTTCAGCTGAGGGGGATGGCTGCACCTTC. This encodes CASSSAEGDGCTF.

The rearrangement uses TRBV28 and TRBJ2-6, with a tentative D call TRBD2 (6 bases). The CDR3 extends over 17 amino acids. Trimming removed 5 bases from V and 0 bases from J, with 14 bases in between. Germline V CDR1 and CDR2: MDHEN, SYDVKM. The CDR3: CASSTWEEASGANVLTF. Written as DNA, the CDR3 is TGTGCCAGCAGTACCTGGGAGGAGGCCTCTGGGGCCAACGTCCTGACTTTC.

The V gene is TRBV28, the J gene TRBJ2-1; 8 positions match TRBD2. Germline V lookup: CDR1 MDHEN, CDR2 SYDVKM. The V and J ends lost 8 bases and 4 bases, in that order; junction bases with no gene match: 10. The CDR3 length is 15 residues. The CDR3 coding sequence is TGTGCCAGCGGTAAGACTAGCGCAATATACAATGAGCAGTTCTTC. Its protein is CASGKTSAIYNEQFF.

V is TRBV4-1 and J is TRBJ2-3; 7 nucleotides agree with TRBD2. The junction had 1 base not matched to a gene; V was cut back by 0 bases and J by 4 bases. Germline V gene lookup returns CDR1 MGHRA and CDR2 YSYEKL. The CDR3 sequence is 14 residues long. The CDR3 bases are TGCGCCAGCAGCCAAGAGGGGGGGGCAGATACGCAGTATTTT. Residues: CASSQEGGADTQYF.

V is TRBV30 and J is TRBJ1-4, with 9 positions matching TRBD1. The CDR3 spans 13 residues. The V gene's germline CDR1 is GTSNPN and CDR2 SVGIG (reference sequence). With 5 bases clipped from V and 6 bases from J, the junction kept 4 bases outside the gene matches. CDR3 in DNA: TGTGCCTGGGGGGGACAGGGAGATGAAAAACTGTTTTTT. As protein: CAWGGQGDEKLFF.

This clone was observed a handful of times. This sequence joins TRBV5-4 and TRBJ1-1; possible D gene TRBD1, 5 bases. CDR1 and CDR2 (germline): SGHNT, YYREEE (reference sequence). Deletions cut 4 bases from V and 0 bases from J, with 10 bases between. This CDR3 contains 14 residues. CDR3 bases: TGTGCCAGCAGCCTGACAGTCATGAACACTGAAGCTTTCTTT. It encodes CASSLTVMNTEAFF.

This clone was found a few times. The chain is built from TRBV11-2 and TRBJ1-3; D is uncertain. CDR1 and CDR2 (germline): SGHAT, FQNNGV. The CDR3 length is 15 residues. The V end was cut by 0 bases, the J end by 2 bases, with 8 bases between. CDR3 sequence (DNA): TGTGCCAGCAGCTTAGACAGGCCTACTGGAAACACCATATATTTT. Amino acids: CASSLDRPTGNTIYF.

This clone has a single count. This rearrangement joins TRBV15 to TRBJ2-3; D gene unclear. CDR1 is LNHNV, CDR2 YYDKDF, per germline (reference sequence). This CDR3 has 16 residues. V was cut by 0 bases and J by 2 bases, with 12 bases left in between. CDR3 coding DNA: TGTGCCACCAGCAGAGATACAGCCATCGTCACAGATACGCAGTATTTT. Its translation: CATSRDTAIVTDTQYF.

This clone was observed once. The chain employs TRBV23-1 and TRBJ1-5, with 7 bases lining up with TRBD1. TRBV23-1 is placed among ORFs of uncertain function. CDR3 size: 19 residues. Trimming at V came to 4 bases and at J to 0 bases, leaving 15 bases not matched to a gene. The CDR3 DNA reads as TGCGCCAGCAGTCGTCGTGACCGGGACAGATCTAATAGCAATCAGCCCCAGCATTTT. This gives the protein CASSRRDRDRSNSNQPQHF.

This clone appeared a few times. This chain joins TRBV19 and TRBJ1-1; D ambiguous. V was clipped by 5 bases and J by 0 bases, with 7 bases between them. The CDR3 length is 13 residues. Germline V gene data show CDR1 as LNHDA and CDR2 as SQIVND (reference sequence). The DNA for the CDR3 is TGTGCCAGTAGTCCGGGTTTGAACACTGAAGCTTTCTTT. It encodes CASSPGLNTEAFF.

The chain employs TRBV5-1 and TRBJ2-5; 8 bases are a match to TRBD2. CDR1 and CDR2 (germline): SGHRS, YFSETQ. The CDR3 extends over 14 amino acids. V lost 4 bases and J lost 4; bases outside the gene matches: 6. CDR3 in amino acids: CASSRGGLVETQYF. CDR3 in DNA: TGCGCCAGCAGCCGGGGGGGGTTGGTAGAGACCCAGTACTTC.

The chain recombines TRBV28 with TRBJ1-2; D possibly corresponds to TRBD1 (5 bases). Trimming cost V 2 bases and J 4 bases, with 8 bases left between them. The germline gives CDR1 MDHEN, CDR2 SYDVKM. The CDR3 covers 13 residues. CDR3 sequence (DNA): TGTGCCAGCAGTTTAAGGGGACTCTATGGCTACACCTTC. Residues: CASSLRGLYGYTF.

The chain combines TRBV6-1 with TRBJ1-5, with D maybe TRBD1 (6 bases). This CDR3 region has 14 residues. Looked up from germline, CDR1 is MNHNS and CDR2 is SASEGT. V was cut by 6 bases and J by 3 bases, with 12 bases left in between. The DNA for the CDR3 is TGTGCCAGCAGGAAGGACAGTTCCAATCAGCCCCAGCATTTT. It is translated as CASRKDSSNQPQHF.